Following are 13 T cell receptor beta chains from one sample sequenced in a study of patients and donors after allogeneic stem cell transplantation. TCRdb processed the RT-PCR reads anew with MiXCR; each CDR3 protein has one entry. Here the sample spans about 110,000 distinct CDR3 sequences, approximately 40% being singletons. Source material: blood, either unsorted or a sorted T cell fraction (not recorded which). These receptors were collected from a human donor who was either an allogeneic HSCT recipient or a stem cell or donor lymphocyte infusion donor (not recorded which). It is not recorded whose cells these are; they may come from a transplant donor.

The CDR3 DNA reads as TGTGCCAGCAGCCAAGCTTCCGGGACAGGGAACTACGAGCAGTACTTC. Its protein product is CASSQASGTGNYEQYF. The V call is TRBV4-2, the J call TRBJ2-7, with 9 bases lining up with TRBD1. The CDR3 covers 16 residues. CDR1 and CDR2 from the germline V gene are LGHNA and YNFKEQ. Trimming cost V 1 base and J 3 bases; bases outside gene matches: 7.

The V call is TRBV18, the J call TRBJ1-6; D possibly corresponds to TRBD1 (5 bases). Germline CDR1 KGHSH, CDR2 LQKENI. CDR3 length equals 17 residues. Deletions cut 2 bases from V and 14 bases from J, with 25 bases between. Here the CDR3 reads CASSPSGKGQVVSSLHF. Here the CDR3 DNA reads TGTGCCAGCTCACCAAGTGGTAAAGGACAAGTTGTCTCCTCCCTCCACTTT.

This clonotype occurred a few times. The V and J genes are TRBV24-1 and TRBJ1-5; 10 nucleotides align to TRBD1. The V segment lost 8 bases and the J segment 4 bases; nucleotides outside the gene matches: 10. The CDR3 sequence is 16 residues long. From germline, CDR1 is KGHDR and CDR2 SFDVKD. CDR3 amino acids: CATNQTGTGANQPQHF. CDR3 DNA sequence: TGTGCCACCAATCAAACCGGGACAGGGGCGAATCAGCCCCAGCATTTT.

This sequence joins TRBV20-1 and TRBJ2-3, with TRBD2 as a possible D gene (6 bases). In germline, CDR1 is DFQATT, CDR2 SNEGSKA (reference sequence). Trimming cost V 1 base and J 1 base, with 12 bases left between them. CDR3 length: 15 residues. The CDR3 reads CSARGWDLGTDTQYF. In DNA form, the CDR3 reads TGCAGTGCTAGAGGTTGGGACTTAGGCACAGATACGCAGTATTTT.

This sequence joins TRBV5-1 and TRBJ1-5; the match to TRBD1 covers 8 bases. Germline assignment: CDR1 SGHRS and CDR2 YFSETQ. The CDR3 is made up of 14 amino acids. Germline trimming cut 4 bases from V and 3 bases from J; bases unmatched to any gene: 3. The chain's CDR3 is CASSPGGYNQPQHF. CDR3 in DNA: TGCGCCAGCAGCCCAGGGGGCTACAATCAGCCCCAGCATTTT.

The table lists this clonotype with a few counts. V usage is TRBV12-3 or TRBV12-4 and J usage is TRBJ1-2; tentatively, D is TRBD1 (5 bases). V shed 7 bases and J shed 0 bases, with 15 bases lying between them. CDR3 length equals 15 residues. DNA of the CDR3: TGTGCCAGCAAACCGGGGCCGGCTACTAACTATGGCTACACCTTC. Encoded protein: CASKPGPATNYGYTF.

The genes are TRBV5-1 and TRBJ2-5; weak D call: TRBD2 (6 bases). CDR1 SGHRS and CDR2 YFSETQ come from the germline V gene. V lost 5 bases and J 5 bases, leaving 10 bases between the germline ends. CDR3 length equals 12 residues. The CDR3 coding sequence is TGCGCCAGCAGGGGACTTCCGGAGACCCAGTACTTC. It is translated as CASRGLPETQYF.

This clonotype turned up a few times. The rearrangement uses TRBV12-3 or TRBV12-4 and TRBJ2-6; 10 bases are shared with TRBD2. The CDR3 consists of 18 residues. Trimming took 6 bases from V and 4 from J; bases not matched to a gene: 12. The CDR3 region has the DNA TGTGCCAGCAGCCAGGGGCTAGCGGGGGCCTCGGGGGCCAACGTCCTGACTTTC. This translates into CASSQGLAGASGANVLTF.

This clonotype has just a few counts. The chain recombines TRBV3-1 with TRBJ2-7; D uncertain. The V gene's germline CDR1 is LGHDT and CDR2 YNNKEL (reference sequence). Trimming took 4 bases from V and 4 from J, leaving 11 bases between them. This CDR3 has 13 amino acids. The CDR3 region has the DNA TGTGCCAGCAGCCTCCCGTTGGGATACGAGCAGTACTTC. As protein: CASSLPLGYEQYF.

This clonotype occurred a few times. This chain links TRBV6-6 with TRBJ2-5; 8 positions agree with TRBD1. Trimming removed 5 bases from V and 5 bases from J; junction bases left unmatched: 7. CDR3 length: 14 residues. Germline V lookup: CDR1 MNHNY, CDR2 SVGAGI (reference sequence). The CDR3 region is CASSTWTGPETQYF. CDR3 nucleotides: TGTGCCAGCAGTACCTGGACAGGGCCGGAGACCCAGTACTTC.

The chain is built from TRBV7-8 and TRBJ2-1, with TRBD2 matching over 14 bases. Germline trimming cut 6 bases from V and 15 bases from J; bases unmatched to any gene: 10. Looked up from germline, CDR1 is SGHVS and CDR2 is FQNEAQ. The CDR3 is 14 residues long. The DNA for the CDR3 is TGTGCCAGCAGTCCCCGGACTAGCGGGAGGAGGCGGTTCTTC. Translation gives CASSPRTSGRRRFF. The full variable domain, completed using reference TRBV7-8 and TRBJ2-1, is GAGVSQSPRYKVAKRGQDVALRCDPISGHVSLFWYQQALGQGPEFLTYFQNEAQLDKSGLPSDRFFAERPEGSVSTLKIQRTQQEDSAVYLCASSPRTSGRRRFFGPGTRLTVL.

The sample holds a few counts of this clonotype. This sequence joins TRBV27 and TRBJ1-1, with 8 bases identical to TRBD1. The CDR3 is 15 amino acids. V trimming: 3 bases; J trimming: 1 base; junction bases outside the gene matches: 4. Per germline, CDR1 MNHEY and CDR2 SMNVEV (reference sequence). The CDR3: CASSFRQGRNTEAFF. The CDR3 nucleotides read TGTGCCAGCAGTTTCCGACAGGGGAGGAACACTGAAGCTTTCTTT.

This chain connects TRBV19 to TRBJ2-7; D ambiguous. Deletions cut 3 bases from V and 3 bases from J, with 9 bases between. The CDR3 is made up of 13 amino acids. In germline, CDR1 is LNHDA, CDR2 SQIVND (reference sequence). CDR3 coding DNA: TGTGCCAGTAGTATCGGACCTATCTACGAGCAGTACTTC. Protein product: CASSIGPIYEQYF.